The 3 T cell receptor beta chains reported below all come from one sample, sequenced in a study of beta chain features in type 1 diabetes. As every portion of the isolated RNA was reverse transcribed, the sequencing read expressed TCRB transcripts. TCRdb's copy holds only in-frame clones and misses some; the assay was immunoSEQ multiplex PCR. Of about 320,000 clones listed, 13% to 15% were seen once; the top ten hold more than 6.5%. Sequenced: central memory CD4+ T cells from blood. These receptors were obtained from a man between 25 and 39 years old in good health.

The CDR3 DNA reads as TGTGCCAGTAGCTCACTAGCGGGGGGCCAAGAGACCCAGTACTTC. Translating gives CASSSLAGGQETQYF. This chain links TRBV19 with TRBJ2-5, with 12 positions matching TRBD2. Germline V gives CDR1 LNHDA, CDR2 SQIVND (reference sequence). The CDR3 extends over 15 amino acids. The J segment lost 1 base and the V segment lost 6 bases, leaving 3 bases of the junction unmatched.

There are many counts of this clone. The chain has TRBV10-3 and TRBJ1-4; 8 bases map to TRBD1. Germline CDR1 is ENHRY and CDR2 is SYGVKD. Germline trimming cut 0 bases from V and 8 bases from J; bases unmatched to any gene: 17. CDR3 length equals 19 residues. The CDR3 spells CAISESTPSDRAIYEKLFF. The CDR3 region has the DNA TGTGCCATCAGTGAGTCCACCCCGTCGGACAGGGCGATTTACGAAAAACTGTTTTTT.

This clone was counted only a few times. CDR3 amino acids: CASSLPGVGATDTQYF. CDR3 DNA: TGTGCCAGCAGCTTACCAGGGGTTGGGGCCACAGATACGCAGTATTTT. The chain employs TRBV5-8 and TRBJ2-3; tentative D call: TRBD1 (6 bases). Germline lookup yields CDR1 SGHTS and CDR2 YDEGEE. V dropped 2 bases and J dropped 2 bases, with 15 bases sitting between them. There are 16 residues in the CDR3.